Many counts were recorded for the clone carrying this T cell receptor beta chain. Its specificity is not known. The missing CDR3 end, 3 residues past where the read stops, is filled in from the germline J gene. The data stem from a study of T cell clonality in common variable immunodeficiency. The V gene's germline CDR1 is SQVTM and CDR2 ANQGSEA. V was pared by 4 bases and J by 0 bases, with 4 bases between. The CDR3 is 11 residues long. Data came from immunoSEQ multiplex PCR; TCRdb stores just in-frame clones and leaves some out. The sample gives about 47,000 clones, none seen only once, and the top ten clones hold about 5.9%. Study-wide results and caveats: CVID subjects had higher TCRbeta clonality than healthy controls, most marked in about a third.

This chain links TRBV29-1 with TRBJ2-7, with unresolved D. This TCR was sampled from a person aged 18 to 70 in good health. The specimen was peripheral blood mononuclear cells. The DNA read from the CDR3 is TGCAGCGTTGTCTCCTCCTACGAG. Translating gives CSVVSSYE. The CDR3 in full is CSVVSSYEQYF.